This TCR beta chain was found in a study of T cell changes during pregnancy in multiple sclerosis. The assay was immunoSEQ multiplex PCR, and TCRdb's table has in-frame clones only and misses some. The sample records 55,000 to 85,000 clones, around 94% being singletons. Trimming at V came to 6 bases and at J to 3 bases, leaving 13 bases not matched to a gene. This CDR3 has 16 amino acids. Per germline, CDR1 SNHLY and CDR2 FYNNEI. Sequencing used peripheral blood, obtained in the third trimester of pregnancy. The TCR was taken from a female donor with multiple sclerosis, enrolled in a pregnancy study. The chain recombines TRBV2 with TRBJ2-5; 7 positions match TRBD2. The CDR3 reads CASSPWGAGSEETQYF. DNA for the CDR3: TGTGCCAGCAGCCCCTGGGGAGCGGGAAGCGAAGAGACCCAGTACTTC. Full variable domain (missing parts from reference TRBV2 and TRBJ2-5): EPEVTQTPSHQVTQMGQEVILRCVPISNHLYFYWYRQILGQKVEFLVSFYNNEISEKSEIFDDQFSVERPDGSNFTLKIRSTKLEDSAMYFCASSPWGAGSEETQYFGPGTRLLVL.